This T cell receptor beta chain is from a study of cytomegalovirus exposure and HLA in healthy donors. V was trimmed by 8 bases and J by 5 bases, leaving 18 bases between them. The CDR3 loop spans 14 amino acids. Looked up from germline, CDR1 is MNHNS and CDR2 is SASEGT. Clones were read by immunoSEQ multiplex PCR, and TCRdb kept only the in-frame ones, dropping some. This repertoire shows 150,000 to 200,000 clones, 80% to 85% found once; its top ten account for 10% to 13%. Sequencing used PBMCs. The source is a man aged 30 to 39 in good health and CMV-seropositive. The V gene is TRBV6-1, the J gene TRBJ2-5, with D possibly TRBD2 on 6 matching bases. For the CDR3, the DNA is TGTGCCAGCGAGAGGGACTTCACAAGGGAGACCCAGTACTTC. Its protein product is CASERDFTRETQYF.